This T cell receptor (beta chain) was recovered during a study of blood T cell repertoires in COVID-19 (dated by TCRdb to about 2020). For the study in its entirety: Collaborator samples came from the United States, Italy and Spain and covered acute and convalescent phases of COVID-19. The prospective study material was composed of cDNA or gDNA derived from T cells, B-cell-depleted T cells, or PBMCs. Deeply sampled blood TCRbeta repertoires from subjects exposed to, actively infected with, or recovered from COVID-19 were included in the dataset. The repertoires were released in a freely available public database meant as a resource for research on the immune response to SARS-CoV-2. The samples were drawn from two sources: the first 160 participants of the ongoing ImmuneRACE study, and approximately 1,300 subjects contributed by 6 global collaborators. A de-identified subject ID, COVID-19 status, age in years and sex were almost always included in the sample metadata. HLA class I and class II types, where available, came from metadata supplied by the sample provider rather than from assay-based typing. Paper-wide results and their limitations: The quantity of clinical and demographic metadata differed by source and by participant and was supplied without curation.

Participants in the prospective study were aged roughly 18 to 100 years, lived in 24 United States geographic areas, and enrolled through a virtual design. Cohort assignment in the prospective study relied on participant-reported clinical history from a screening survey and a study questionnaire. In the prospective study, mobile phlebotomists collected whole blood, serum and a nasopharyngeal or oropharyngeal swab from each participant. Over a roughly two-month period, participants in the prospective study had the option of providing additional blood draws and questionnaires. Before DNA extraction, prospective study blood samples were shipped either frozen or at room temperature. TCRbeta CDR3 regions were amplified from genomic DNA using the immunoSEQ Assay, a bias-controlled multiplex PCR. In the authors' own workflow: The number of nucleated cells in each sample was estimated by amplification of reference gene primers within the assay. To quantify the absolute abundance of each unique TCRbeta CDR3 rearrangement, sequence reads were collapsed and filtered. Productive Simpson clonality was computed per sample as the square root of Simpson's diversity index over productive rearrangements. The table was pulled from immuneACCESS by TCRdb, which kept in-frame rearrangements only. Such tables lose some clones; where checked, under half of the loss comes from unresolved V genes, and the rest has no known cause. V, J and clone size derive from that table, while D and trimming were established from the DNA sequence. This sample comprises about 200,000 clones, approximately 80% of them detected only once. The top ten clonotypes cover about 7.7% of the sample.

As to this clone: The antigen it binds to is not known. Base qualities are not recorded, but no much larger clone differs from it by a single base.

Reading the germline V gene (reference sequence) gives CDR1 LGHDT and CDR2 YNNKEL. V sheds 1 base and J sheds 9 bases, leaving 7 bases between their ends. The CDR3 runs 12 residues from the cysteine to the phenylalanine. Only the CDR3 DNA is retained, 36 bases long and in frame from the first base. The V and J segments used are TRBV3-1 (or the pseudogene TRBV3-2) and TRBJ2-1, and the D gene may be TRBD2, 5 bases matching. The receptor comes from a woman between 40 and 55 years old with acute COVID-19. The source material was PBMCs or T cells enriched from blood (not recorded which). The DNA is as follows: TGTGCCAGCAGCCAAGTTGCGGGTGAGCAGTTCTTC. This yields the protein CASSQVAGEQFF.